This is a list of T cell receptor beta chains from one sample in a study of PD-L1 blockade in urothelial cancer. Measured with immunoSEQ multiplex PCR; TCRdb has only the in-frame clones, and not every one. Here the sample spans approximately 79,000 clones, 70% to 90% being singletons. The sample consisted of PBMCs, taken around atezolizumab (anti-PD-L1) treatment. The receptors originated from a man aged 35 to 55 with urothelial cancer. Both conserved end residues are part of each CDR3. D genes are given only for firm matches. Clone size is shown for a subset of rows, as once, few, many or a class of expanded clone.

TRBD1 TRBJ2-6 once TRBV29-1 18 TGCAGCGTTAGTGTCGGGACAGGGGGTTTTGCTGGGGCCAACGTCCTGACTTTC CSVSVGTGGFAGANVLTF
NA TRBJ2-7 NA TRBV7-9 13 TGTGCCAGCAGGAGAGCGGGCTCCTACGAGCAGTACTTC CASRRAGSYEQYF
NA TRBJ1-2 NA TRBV6-4 15 TGTGCCAGCAGCTCGCGGGGGGCGGAAAACTATGGCTACACCTTC CASSSRGAENYGYTF
TRBD1 TRBJ1-4 NA TRBV28 14 TGTGCCAGCACCGACGACAGGGTTACTGAAAAACTGTTTTTT CASTDDRVTEKLFF
NA TRBJ1-1 NA TRBV6-1 11 TGTGCCAGCAGGGAGGGGACTGAAGCTTTCTTT CASREGTEAFF
NA TRBJ2-1 NA TRBV7-9 15 TGTGCCAGCAGCTTAGTCCGGATAGAGGTGAATGAGCAGTTCTTC CASSLVRIEVNEQFF
NA TRBJ1-2 few TRBV27 12 TGTGCCAGCAGTTGGGAGGTAGCCGGCTACACCTTC CASSWEVAGYTF
TRBD2 TRBJ2-1 few TRBV7-8 15 TGTGCCAGCAGCTTAGCGGCGGTATGGCGGGAGAGTAAGTTCTTC CASSLAAVWRESKFF
TRBD1 TRBJ2-3 once TRBV9 16 TGTGCCAGCAGCGGCGGACAGGGGTTGGGGGCAGATACGCAGTATTTT CASSGGQGLGADTQYF
TRBD2 TRBJ2-1 NA TRBV11-1 17 TGTGCCAGCAGCACCCTCGGGACTAGCGGGAGGGCCGGTGAGCAGTTCTTC CASSTLGTSGRAGEQFF
TRBD1 TRBJ1-1 few TRBV9 15 TGTGCCAGCAGCAAGACCGGGACAGCGAACACTGAAGCTTTCTTT CASSKTGTANTEAFF
TRBD2 TRBJ2-2 NA TRBV25-1 14 TGTGCCAGCGGGGCGGGAGGGGATAGCGGGGAGCTGTTTTTT CASGAGGDSGELFF
TRBD1 TRBJ1-2 NA TRBV7-9 13 TGTGCCAGCAGCTCTGGGACAGAGAATGGCTACACCTTC CASSSGTENGYTF
NA TRBJ2-5 NA TRBV7-2 13 TGTGCCAGCAGAAGAGGGGCGGGGGAGACCCAGTACTTC CASRRGAGETQYF
TRBD1 TRBJ1-3 NA TRBV7-8 15 TGTGCCAGCAGCTTGGACAGGGGCTCTGGAAACACCATATATTTT CASSLDRGSGNTIYF
TRBD1 TRBJ2-7 NA TRBV27 15 TGTGCCAGCAGTGCACGACAGGGATTCTCCTACGAGCAGTACTTC CASSARQGFSYEQYF
TRBD2 TRBJ2-3 NA TRBV30 18 TGTGCCTGGAGTGTACTGAGGACTAGCGGGAGGAGTGCAGATACGCAGTATTTT CAWSVLRTSGRSADTQYF
NA TRBJ1-2 NA TRBV7-2 13 TGTGCCAGCAGTTCGGGGTCTAACTATGGCTACACCTTC CASSSGSNYGYTF
TRBD2 TRBJ2-5 NA TRBV7-8 15 TGTGCCAGCAGCTTACTAGCGGGAGGACAGGAGACCCAGTACTTC CASSLLAGGQETQYF
TRBD2 TRBJ2-7 NA TRBV18 16 TGTGCCAGCTCACCAGGGACTAGCGATTACTCCTACGAGCAGTACTTC CASSPGTSDYSYEQYF
NA TRBJ2-2 NA TRBV9 14 TGTGCCAGCAGCGTAGGACTCAACACCGGGGAGCTGTTTTTT CASSVGLNTGELFF
TRBD1 TRBJ1-1 NA TRBV2 13 TGTGCCGGTTCGGGACAGGGTTACACTGAAGCTTTCTTT CAGSGQGYTEAFF
NA TRBJ2-5 NA TRBV30 15 TGTGCCTGGAACCGGGACTGGGGGGTTCAAGAGACCCAGTACTTC CAWNRDWGVQETQYF
NA TRBJ2-2 NA TRBV5-1 17 TGCGCCAGCAGCTTGGCTTGGACCGGGAGGAACACCGGGGAGCTGTTTTTT CASSLAWTGRNTGELFF
TRBD2 TRBJ2-3 once TRBV4-1 17 TGCGCCAGCAGCCAGACTAGCGGGGCAGCACCGGCAGATACGCAGTATTTT CASSQTSGAAPADTQYF
TRBD1 TRBJ2-2 NA TRBV18 15 TGTGCCAGCTCACCCGGACAGGGGGACACCGGGGAGCTGTTTTTT CASSPGQGDTGELFF
TRBD2 TRBJ2-3 NA TRBV6-1 15 TGTGCCAGCAGCGGCCTAGCGGGAGAGGCAGATACGCAGTATTTT CASSGLAGEADTQYF
NA TRBJ2-7 NA TRBV2 15 TGTGCCAGCAGTGAAGCGCCGGGGAGCTCCTACGAGCAGTACTTC CASSEAPGSSYEQYF
NA TRBJ2-5 NA TRBV28 18 TGTGCCAGCCCCCCGGGTGGGAACAGGGTTAGGGACGGGGCGACCCAGTACTTC CASPPGGNRVRDGATQYF
NA TRBJ1-2 NA TRBV29-1 14 TGCAGCGTTGAAGATTATACAGCAGGCTATGGCTACACCTTC CSVEDYTAGYGYTF
TRBD1 TRBJ2-7 NA TRBV7-9 14 TGTGCCAGCCGAAGACAGGGGGCTTCCTACGAGCAGTACTTC CASRRQGASYEQYF
TRBD1 TRBJ2-5 once TRBV9 15 TGTGCCAGCAGCGAGGACAGGGGATTCGGGGAGACCCAGTACTTC CASSEDRGFGETQYF
TRBD1 TRBJ1-1 NA TRBV5-5 15 TGTGCCAGCAGCGATCGGGACAGGAGGAACACTGAAGCTTTCTTT CASSDRDRRNTEAFF
TRBD2 TRBJ2-2 NA TRBV11-3 16 TGTGCCAGCAGCGCCCTAGCGGGAGGAGGCACCGGGGAGCTGTTTTTT CASSALAGGGTGELFF
NA TRBJ2-2 NA TRBV10-1 16 TGCGCCAGCAGTGACCAGGGATCCCCTAACACCGGGGAGCTGTTTTTT CASSDQGSPNTGELFF
NA TRBJ2-5 once TRBV6-5 14 TGTGCCAGCAGACTATCCCTGCGCCAAGAGACCCAGTACTTC CASRLSLRQETQYF
TRBD2 TRBJ2-5 NA TRBV19 16 TGTGCCAGTAGTACAGGGACTAGCGCGTACCAAGAGACCCAGTACTTC CASSTGTSAYQETQYF
NA TRBJ2-2 NA TRBV9 15 TGTGCCAGCAGCGAGCTAGCGCTGAACACCGGGGAGCTGTTTTTT CASSELALNTGELFF
NA TRBJ1-4 NA TRBV4-1 16 TGCGCCAGCAGCCAAGAGGGGCAGGGAAAGGGCGAAAAACTGTTTTTT CASSQEGQGKGEKLFF
NA TRBJ2-2 NA TRBV5-1 14 TGCGCCAGCAGCCACGGGAGAGGGACCGGGGAGCTGTTTTTT CASSHGRGTGELFF
TRBD1 TRBJ1-1 NA TRBV28 14 TGTGCCACCTCCAAGACAGGGGTTGGCCCTGAAGCTTTCTTT CATSKTGVGPEAFF
NA TRBJ2-2 NA TRBV30 14 TGTGCCTGGATGGGCGCGCCGAACACCGGGGAGCTGTTTTTT CAWMGAPNTGELFF
TRBD2 TRBJ2-2 NA TRBV4-2 16 TGTGCCAGCAGCCAAGGGGGGGGTCCCGACACCGGGGAGCTGTTTTTT CASSQGGGPDTGELFF
NA TRBJ2-7 NA TRBV5-4 16 TGTGCCAGCAGCTTGAAGGCGGGGAGTTCGACCTACGAGCAGTACTTC CASSLKAGSSTYEQYF
TRBD1 TRBJ1-2 NA TRBV4-1 16 TGCGCCAGCAGCCAAGGAAACAGGGGGCGAGTGGTTGGCTACACCTTC CASSQGNRGRVVGYTF
NA TRBJ1-1 NA TRBV6-1 15 TGTGCCAGCGGGTATCGTGGGAGTGGAAACACTGAAGCTTTCTTT CASGYRGSGNTEAFF
TRBD1 TRBJ2-7 NA TRBV5-1 13 TGCGCCAGCAGCACAGGGACAGGGCGGCCTCGGTACTTC CASSTGTGRPRYF
NA TRBJ2-5 NA TRBV9 15 TGTGCCAGCAGCGTAGAGTCGGTCAGGGGAGAGACCCAGTACTTC CASSVESVRGETQYF
NA TRBJ1-5 NA TRBV27 14 TGTGCCAGTCGCCCCCAGGGAAGCAATCAGCCCCAGCATTTT CASRPQGSNQPQHF
TRBD1 TRBJ2-5 once TRBV5-6 14 TGTGCCAGCAGCGCCCGAGGGGGCTGGGAGACCCAGTACTTC CASSARGGWETQYF
NA TRBJ1-2 NA TRBV4-2 14 TGTGCCAGCAGCCAGGAAACAGTTAACTATGGCTACACCTTC CASSQETVNYGYTF
NA TRBJ2-5 once TRBV27 15 TGTGCCAGCAGTTTAGCCCGGCGGGCCCAAGAGACCCAGTACTTC CASSLARRAQETQYF
TRBD2 TRBJ2-1 NA TRBV28 18 TGTGCCAGCAGTTTAATGGGACTAGCGGGAGGGTCGAACAATGAGCAGTTCTTC CASSLMGLAGGSNNEQFF
NA TRBJ1-4 once TRBV4-3 14 TGCGCCAGCAGCACCCAGGGGTTCAATGAAAAACTGTTTTTT CASSTQGFNEKLFF
TRBD1 TRBJ1-5 few TRBV7-2 16 TGTGCCAGCAGCTTAGGGGGGACAGGTTCCAATCAGCCCCAGCATTTT CASSLGGTGSNQPQHF
TRBD1 TRBJ1-2 NA TRBV28 13 TGTGCCAGCAGTCGACAGGGGTGGTATGGCTACACCTTC CASSRQGWYGYTF
NA TRBJ1-4 NA TRBV18 19 TGTGCCAGCTCACCCCCGGTTGACTTTTGGTCCGCAACTAATGAAAAACTGTTTTTT CASSPPVDFWSATNEKLFF
NA TRBJ1-5 NA TRBV19 16 TGTGCCAGTAGTATCAGAACCCAGGGGTCCAATCAGCCCCAGCATTTT CASSIRTQGSNQPQHF
NA TRBJ2-1 NA TRBV5-4 15 TGTGCCAGCAGCTTGGCACAGGGTAAGTTCAATGAGCAGTTCTTC CASSLAQGKFNEQFF